What follows are 8 T cell receptor beta chains derived from one specimen sequenced in a study of cytomegalovirus exposure and HLA in healthy donors. PCR employed 60 Vbeta and 13 Jbeta primers. Repertoires were generated with immunoSEQ multiplex PCR, while TCRdb's copy carries only in-frame clones and drops some. The sample has tens of thousands of clones; roughly 71% are singletons. The sequenced material came from PBMCs. The receptors derive from a man in his 70s in good health and CMV-seronegative.

This chain uses TRBV5-4 with TRBJ2-3; D call uncertain. There are 15 residues in the CDR3. The V and J ends lost 0 bases and 6 bases respectively, with 14 bases between them. Germline CDR1 SGHNT, CDR2 YYREEE (reference sequence). The CDR3 is CASSLGSPSSDTQYF. The CDR3 DNA reads as TGTGCCAGCAGCTTGGGCAGTCCCTCTTCGGATACGCAGTATTTT.

The chain joins TRBV7-8 to TRBJ2-5; tentatively, D is TRBD1 (5 bases). The CDR3 contains 20 residues. Germline CDR1 SGHVS, CDR2 FQNEAQ. Trimming took 4 bases from V and 0 from J, leaving 27 bases between them. In DNA form, the CDR3 reads TGTGCCAGCAGCTCGATATGGGGCGGCGTGGGGCTCCACCACCAAGAGACCCAGTACTTC. Its protein product is CASSSIWGGVGLHHQETQYF.

The V and J genes are TRBV5-1 and TRBJ1-1, with 9 bases identical to TRBD1. This CDR3 spans 14 amino acids. The germline V gene has CDR1 SGHRS and CDR2 YFSETQ. V dropped 4 bases and J dropped 1; count of bases not matched to a gene: 2. CDR3 region: CASSRQGENTEAFF. CDR3 in DNA: TGCGCCAGCAGCCGACAGGGGGAGAACACTGAAGCTTTCTTT. Full variable domain (outside the CDR3, taken from reference TRBV5-1 and TRBJ1-1): KAGVTQTPRYLIKTRGQQVTLSCSPISGHRSVSWYQQTPGQGLQFLFEYFSETQRNKGNFPGRFSGRQFSNSRSEMNVSTLELGDSALYLCASSRQGENTEAFFGQGTRLTVV.

This clone was counted between two and nine times. The chain couples TRBV4-1 to TRBJ2-5; TRBD2 aligns across 13 bases. This CDR3 has 17 amino acids. CDR1 is MGHRA and CDR2 is YSYEKL in the germline V gene. The ends lost 1 base at V and 5 bases at J; junction bases unmatched: 7. The CDR3 spells CASSQVTSGGAWETQYF. The CDR3 DNA is TGCGCCAGCAGCCAAGTAACTAGCGGGGGGGCCTGGGAGACCCAGTACTTC.

The chain carries TRBV19 and TRBJ2-3; 11 bases line up with TRBD2. Germline lookup yields CDR1 LNHDA and CDR2 SQIVND (reference sequence). J gave up 5 bases and V 10 bases, and 5 bases lay outside the gene matches. The CDR3 is 13 amino acids. CDR3 residues: CATLSGGVDTQYF. CDR3 DNA: TGTGCCACCCTTAGCGGGGGGGTAGATACGCAGTATTTT.

The V and J genes are TRBV4-3 and TRBJ1-1, with D perhaps TRBD1 (6 bases). The V end was cut by 0 bases, the J end by 7 bases, with 15 bases between. CDR1 and CDR2 (germline): LGHNA, YSLEER. The CDR3 runs to 15 residues. For the CDR3, the DNA is TGCGCCAGCAGCCAAGAAATTGTCAGGGGCGGTGAAGCTTTCTTT. Its protein product is CASSQEIVRGGEAFF.

This sequence joins TRBV5-4 and TRBJ2-3, with 12 positions matching TRBD2. J was trimmed by 8 bases and V by 2 bases; bases with no gene match: 9. CDR1 and CDR2 from the germline V gene are SGHNT and YYREEE (reference sequence). CDR3 length: 16 residues. The CDR3 DNA reads TGTGCCAGCAGCTTCGGACTAGCGGGGATGGACACTACGCAGTATTTT. Protein product: CASSFGLAGMDTTQYF.

This clone came up a few times. The J gene is TRBJ2-2, the V gene TRBV13; 10 bases fit TRBD1. V trimming: 5 bases; J trimming: 5 bases; junction bases outside the gene matches: 8. The germline V gene has CDR1 PRHDT and CDR2 FYEKMQ (reference sequence). CDR3 length equals 16 residues. The DNA for the CDR3 is TGTGCCAGCAGCCGGCGGACAGGGGGGACTACCGGGGAGCTGTTTTTT. The encoded protein is CASSRRTGGTTGELFF.